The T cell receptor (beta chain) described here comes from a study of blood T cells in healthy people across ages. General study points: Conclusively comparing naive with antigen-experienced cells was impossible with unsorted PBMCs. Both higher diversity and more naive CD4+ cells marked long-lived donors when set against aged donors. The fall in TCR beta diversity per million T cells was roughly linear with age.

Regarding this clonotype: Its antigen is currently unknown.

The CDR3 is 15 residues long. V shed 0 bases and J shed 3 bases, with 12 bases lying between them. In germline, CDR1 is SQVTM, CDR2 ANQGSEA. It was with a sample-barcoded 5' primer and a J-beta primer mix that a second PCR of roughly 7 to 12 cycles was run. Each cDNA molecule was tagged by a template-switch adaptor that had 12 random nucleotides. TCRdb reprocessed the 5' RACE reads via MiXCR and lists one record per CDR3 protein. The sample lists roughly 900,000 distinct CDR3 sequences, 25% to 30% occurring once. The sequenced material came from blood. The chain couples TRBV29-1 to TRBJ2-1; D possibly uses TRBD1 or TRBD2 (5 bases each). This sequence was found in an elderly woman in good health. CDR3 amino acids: CSVEDPEGRYNEQFF. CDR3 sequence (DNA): TGCAGCGTTGAAGATCCCGAGGGGCGCTACAATGAGCAGTTCTTC.